This T cell receptor beta chain is from a study of naive and memory T cell subsets. Whole-study results and caveats: A few larger clonotypes appeared in naive repertoires, especially CD8, possibly memory cells re-expressing CD45RA.

Four subsets defined by CD45RA and CD27 were sorted after CD3, CD4, CD8 and live/dead staining. Germline-derived CDR1 and CDR2 are DFQATT and SNEGSKA (reference sequence). The CDR3 length is 13 residues. The ends were cut back, 5 bases at V and 1 base at J, with 11 bases in the middle. This clonotype has just a few counts. Antigen specificity is unknown. An equimolar mix of two oligonucleotides served as the beta constant-region primer for TRBC1 and TRBC2. Nested alpha and beta constant-region primers with the SP2 primer drove four PCR rounds on ligated cDNA. TCRdb passed the UMI-ligation and nested PCR reads through MiXCR, listing each CDR3 protein once. The table lists roughly 150,000 distinct CDR3 sequences, roughly 23% of them singletons, with 0.09% to 0.13% in the top ten.

J is TRBJ2-5 and V is TRBV20-1; D not certain. Sequenced material: naive CD4+ T cells from blood. The sequence was collected from a human donor in good health. CDR3 nucleotide sequence: TGCAGTGCTCGTCTGGGCCTCCAAGAGACCCAGTACTTC. As protein: CSARLGLQETQYF.